The T cell receptor (beta chain) under discussion was sequenced for a study of response to subunit inactivated influenza vaccine. Study results and limitations: The authors offered the suggestion that each seasonal influenza vaccination recruits few new T cells.

This clonotype was seen at least ten times. Its target is not known. The CDR3 sequence is 16 residues long. Germline CDR1 MDHEN, CDR2 SYDVKM. The V end was cut by 3 bases, the J end by 7 bases, with 22 bases between. TCRdb re-analysed the RT-PCR reads in MiXCR, keeping a single row per CDR3 protein. The sample records approximately 530,000 distinct CDR3 sequences, approximately 7.7% being singletons. V is TRBV28 and J is TRBJ2-7, with D unclear. Sequenced material: PBMCs from blood, taken less than 30 months after vaccination. The source of this sequence is a man between 50 and 69 years old who received an inactivated influenza vaccine. The CDR3 sequence is CASSFGPKDGSLEQYF. The CDR3 DNA reads TGTGCCAGCAGTTTCGGCCCAAAGGACGGTTCCTTGGAGCAGTACTTC.